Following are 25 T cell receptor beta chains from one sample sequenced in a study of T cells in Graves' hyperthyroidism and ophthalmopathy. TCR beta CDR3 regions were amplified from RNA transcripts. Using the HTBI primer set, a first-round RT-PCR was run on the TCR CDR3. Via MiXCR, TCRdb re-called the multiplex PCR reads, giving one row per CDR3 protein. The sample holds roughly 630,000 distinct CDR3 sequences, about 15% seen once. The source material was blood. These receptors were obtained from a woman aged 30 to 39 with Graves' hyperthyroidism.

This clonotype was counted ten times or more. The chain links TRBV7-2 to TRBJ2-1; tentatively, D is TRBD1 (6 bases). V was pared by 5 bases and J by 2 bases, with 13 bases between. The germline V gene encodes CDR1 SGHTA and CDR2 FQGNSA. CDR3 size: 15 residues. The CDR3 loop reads CASSQGGSTYNEQFF. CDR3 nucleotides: TGTGCCAGCAGCCAAGGGGGTAGCACCTACAATGAGCAGTTCTTC. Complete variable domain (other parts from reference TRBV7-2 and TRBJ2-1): GAGVSQSPSNKVTEKGKDVELRCDPISGHTALYWYRQSLGQGLEFLIYFQGNSAPDKSGLPSDRFSAERTGGSVSTLTIQRTQQEDSAVYLCASSQGGSTYNEQFFGPGTRLTVL.

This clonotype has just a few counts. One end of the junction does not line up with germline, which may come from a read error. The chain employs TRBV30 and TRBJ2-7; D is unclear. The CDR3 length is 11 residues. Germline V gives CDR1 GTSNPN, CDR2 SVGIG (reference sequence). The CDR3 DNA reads TGTGTCTGGAGCTCCTCCTACGAGCAGTACTTC. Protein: CVWSSSYEQYF.

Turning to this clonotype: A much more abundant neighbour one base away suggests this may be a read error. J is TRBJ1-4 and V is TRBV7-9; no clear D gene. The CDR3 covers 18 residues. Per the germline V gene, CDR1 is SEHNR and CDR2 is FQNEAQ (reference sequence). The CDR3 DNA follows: TGTGCCAGCAGCTTAAGGGTCTCGTCTTTGTTAACTAATGAAAAACTGCTTTTT. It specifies CASSLRVSSLLTNEKLLF.

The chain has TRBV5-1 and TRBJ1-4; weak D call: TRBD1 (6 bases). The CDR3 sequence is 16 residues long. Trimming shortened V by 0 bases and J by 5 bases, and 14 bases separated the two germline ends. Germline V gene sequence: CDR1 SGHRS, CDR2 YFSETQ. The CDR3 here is CASSLAMGGANEKLFF. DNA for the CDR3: TGCGCCAGCAGCTTGGCTATGGGGGGCGCGAATGAAAAACTGTTTTTT.

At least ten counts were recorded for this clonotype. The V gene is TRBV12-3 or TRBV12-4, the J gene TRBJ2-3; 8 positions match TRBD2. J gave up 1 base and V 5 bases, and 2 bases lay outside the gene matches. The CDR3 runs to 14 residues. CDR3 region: CASSNSGGTDTQYF. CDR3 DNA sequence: TGTGCCAGCAGTAATAGCGGGGGCACAGATACGCAGTATTTT.

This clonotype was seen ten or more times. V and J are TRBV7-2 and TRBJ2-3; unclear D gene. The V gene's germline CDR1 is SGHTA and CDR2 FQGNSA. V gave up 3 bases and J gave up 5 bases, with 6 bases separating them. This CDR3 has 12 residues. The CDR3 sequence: CASSLTVDTQYF. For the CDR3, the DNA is TGTGCCAGCAGCTTGACGGTAGATACGCAGTATTTT.

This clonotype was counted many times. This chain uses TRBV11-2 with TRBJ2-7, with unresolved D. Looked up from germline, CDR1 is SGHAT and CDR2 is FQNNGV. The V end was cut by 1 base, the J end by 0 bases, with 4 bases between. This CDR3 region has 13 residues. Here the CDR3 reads CASSLVRSYEQYF. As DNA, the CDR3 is TGTGCCAGCAGCTTAGTACGCTCCTACGAGCAGTACTTC.

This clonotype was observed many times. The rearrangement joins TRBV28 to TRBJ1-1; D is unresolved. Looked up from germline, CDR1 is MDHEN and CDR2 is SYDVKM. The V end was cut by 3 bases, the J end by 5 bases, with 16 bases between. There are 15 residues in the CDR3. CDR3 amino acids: CASSLGRVGFTEAFF. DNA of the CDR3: TGTGCCAGCAGTTTGGGCCGCGTTGGGTTTACTGAAGCTTTCTTT.

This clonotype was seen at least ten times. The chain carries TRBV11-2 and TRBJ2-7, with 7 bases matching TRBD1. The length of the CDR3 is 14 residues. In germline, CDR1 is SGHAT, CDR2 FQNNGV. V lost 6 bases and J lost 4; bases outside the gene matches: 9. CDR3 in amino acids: CASRSSGGPYEQYF. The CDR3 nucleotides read TGTGCCAGCAGATCATCAGGGGGTCCGTACGAGCAGTACTTC.

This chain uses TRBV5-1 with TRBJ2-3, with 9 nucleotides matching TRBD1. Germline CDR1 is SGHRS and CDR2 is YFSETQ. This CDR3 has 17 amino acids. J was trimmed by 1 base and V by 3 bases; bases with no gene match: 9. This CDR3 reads CASSSLRTGDGTDTQYF. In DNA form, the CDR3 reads TGCGCCAGCAGCTCTCTACGGACAGGGGATGGCACAGATACGCAGTATTTT.

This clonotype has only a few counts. The CDR3, as DNA: TGTGCCAGCAGTTATTCCCTAGCGGGAGTTGAGCAGTTCTTC. Encoded protein: CASSYSLAGVEQFF. The chain has TRBV6-9 and TRBJ2-1; 10 bases fit TRBD2. Per germline, CDR1 MNHGY and CDR2 SVAAGI. There are 14 residues in the CDR3. V shed 0 bases, J shed 9 bases, and the junction held 2 bases outside the gene matches.

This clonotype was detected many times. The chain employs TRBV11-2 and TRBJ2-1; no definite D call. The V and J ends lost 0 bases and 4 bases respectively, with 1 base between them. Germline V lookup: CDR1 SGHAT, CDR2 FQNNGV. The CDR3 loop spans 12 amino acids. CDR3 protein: CASSLEYNEQFF. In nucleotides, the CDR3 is TGTGCCAGCAGCTTAGAGTACAATGAGCAGTTCTTC.

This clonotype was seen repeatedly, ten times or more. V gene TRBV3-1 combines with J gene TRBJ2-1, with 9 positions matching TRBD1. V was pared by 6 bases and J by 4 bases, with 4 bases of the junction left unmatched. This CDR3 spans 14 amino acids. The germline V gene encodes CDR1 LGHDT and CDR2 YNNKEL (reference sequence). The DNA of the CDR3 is TGTGCCAGCAGTGACAGGGGGGGATACAATGAGCAGTTCTTC. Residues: CASSDRGGYNEQFF.

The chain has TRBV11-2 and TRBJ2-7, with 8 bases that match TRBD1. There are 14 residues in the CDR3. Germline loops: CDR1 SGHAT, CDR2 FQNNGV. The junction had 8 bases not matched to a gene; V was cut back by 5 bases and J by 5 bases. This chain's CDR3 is CASSRTGYADEQYF. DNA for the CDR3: TGTGCCAGCAGCCGGACAGGGTACGCTGACGAGCAGTACTTC.

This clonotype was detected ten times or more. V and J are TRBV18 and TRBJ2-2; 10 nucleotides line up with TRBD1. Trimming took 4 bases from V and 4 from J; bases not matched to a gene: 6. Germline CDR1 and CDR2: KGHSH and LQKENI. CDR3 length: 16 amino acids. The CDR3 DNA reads TGTGCCAGCTCACAAGGGACAGGGGCGTTCACCGGGGAGCTGTTTTTT. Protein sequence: CASSQGTGAFTGELFF.

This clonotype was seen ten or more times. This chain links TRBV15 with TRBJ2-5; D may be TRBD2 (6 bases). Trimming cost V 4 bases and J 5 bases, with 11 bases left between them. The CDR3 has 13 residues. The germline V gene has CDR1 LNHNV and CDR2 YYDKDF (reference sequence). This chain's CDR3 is CATSKGGGETQYF. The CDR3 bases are TGTGCCACCAGCAAGGGAGGTGGGGAGACCCAGTACTTC.

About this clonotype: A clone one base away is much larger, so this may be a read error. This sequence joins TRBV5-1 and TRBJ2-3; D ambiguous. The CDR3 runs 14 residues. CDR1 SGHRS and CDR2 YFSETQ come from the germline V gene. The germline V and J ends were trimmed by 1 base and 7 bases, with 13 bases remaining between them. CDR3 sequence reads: CASSLNAEWNTQYF. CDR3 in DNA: TGCGCCAGCAGCTTGAATGCCGAATGGAATACGCAGTATTTT.

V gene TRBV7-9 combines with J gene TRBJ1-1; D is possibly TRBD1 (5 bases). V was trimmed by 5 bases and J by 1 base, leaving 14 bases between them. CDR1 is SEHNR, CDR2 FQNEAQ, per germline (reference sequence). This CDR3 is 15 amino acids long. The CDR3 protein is CASSPGGRKNTEAFF. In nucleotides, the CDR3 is TGTGCCAGCAGCCCCGGGGGGAGGAAGAACACTGAAGCTTTCTTT.

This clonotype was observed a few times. The CDR3 coding sequence is TGTGCCAGCAGCGTAGACATTAGCGGGAGGGCCTACGAGCAGTACTTC. Encoded protein: CASSVDISGRAYEQYF. The chain joins TRBV9 to TRBJ2-7, with 11 bases lining up with TRBD2. The germline V gene has CDR1 SGDLS and CDR2 YYNGEE. The CDR3 length is 16 residues. The V and J ends lost 0 bases and 2 bases, in that order; junction bases with no gene match: 4.

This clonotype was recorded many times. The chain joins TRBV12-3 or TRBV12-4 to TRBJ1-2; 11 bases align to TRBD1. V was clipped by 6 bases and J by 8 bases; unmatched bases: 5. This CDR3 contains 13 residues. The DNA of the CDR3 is TGTGCCAGCAGGGACAGGGGGCTAAGAGGCTACACCTTC. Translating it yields CASRDRGLRGYTF.

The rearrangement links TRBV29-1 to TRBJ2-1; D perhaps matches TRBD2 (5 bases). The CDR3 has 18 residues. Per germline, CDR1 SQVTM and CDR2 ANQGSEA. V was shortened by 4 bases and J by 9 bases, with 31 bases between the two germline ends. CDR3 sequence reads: CSVGSRLIGAGHNGEQFF. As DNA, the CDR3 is TGCAGCGTTGGGTCCCGACTAATCGGCGCGGGCCACAATGGTGAGCAGTTCTTC.

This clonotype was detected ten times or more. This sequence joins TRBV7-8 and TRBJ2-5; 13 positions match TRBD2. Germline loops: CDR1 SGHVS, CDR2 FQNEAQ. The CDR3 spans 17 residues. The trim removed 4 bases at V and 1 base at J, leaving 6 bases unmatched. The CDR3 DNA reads TGTGCCAGCAGCTCCCTTAGGACTAGCGGGGGCCAAGAGACCCAGTACTTC. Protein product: CASSSLRTSGGQETQYF.

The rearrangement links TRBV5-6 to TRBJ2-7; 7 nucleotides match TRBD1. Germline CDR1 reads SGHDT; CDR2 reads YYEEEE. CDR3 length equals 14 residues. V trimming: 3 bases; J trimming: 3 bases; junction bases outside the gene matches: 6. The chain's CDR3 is CASSSPGQNYEQYF. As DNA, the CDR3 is TGTGCCAGCAGCTCCCCGGGACAGAACTACGAGCAGTACTTC.

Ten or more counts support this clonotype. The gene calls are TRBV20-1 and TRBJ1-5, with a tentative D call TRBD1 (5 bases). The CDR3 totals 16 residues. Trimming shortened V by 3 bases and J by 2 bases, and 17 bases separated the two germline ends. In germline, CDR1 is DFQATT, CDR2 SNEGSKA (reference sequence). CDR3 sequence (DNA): TGCAGTGCTAGTCTGCAGGGTACGATGGGCAATCAGCCCCAGCATTTT. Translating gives CSASLQGTMGNQPQHF.

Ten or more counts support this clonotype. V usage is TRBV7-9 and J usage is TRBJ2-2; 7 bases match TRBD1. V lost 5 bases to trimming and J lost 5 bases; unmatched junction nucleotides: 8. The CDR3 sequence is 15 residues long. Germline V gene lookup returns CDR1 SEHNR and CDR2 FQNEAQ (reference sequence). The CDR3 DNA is TGTGCCAGCAGCCCCGGGTCCAGGGGGACCGGGGAGCTGTTTTTT. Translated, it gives CASSPGSRGTGELFF.